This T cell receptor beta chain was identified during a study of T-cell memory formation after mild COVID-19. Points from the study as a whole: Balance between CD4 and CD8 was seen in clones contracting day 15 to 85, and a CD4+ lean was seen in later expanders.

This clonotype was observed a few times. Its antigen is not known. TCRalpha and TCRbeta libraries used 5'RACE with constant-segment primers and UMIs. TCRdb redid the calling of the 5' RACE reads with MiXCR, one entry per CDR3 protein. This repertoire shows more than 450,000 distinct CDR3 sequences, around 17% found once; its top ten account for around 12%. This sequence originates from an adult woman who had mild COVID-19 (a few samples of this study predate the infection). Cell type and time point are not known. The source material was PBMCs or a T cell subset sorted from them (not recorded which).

The CDR3 loop reads CASRPEGLSRETQYF. The DNA of the CDR3 is TGTGCCAGCAGGCCCGAGGGACTGAGCCGAGAGACCCAGTACTTC. The J gene is TRBJ2-5, the V gene TRBV12-3 or TRBV12-4; D possibly corresponds to TRBD2 (6 bases). V lost 6 bases and J lost 4, with 18 bases in between. This CDR3 is 15 amino acids long.